This TCR beta chain was recovered during a study of cytomegalovirus exposure and HLA in healthy donors. The PCR had 60 Vbeta and 13 Jbeta primers. Profiling relied on immunoSEQ multiplex PCR, and the TCRdb table lists in-frame clones only, not all of them. Among tens of thousands of clones listed, roughly two thirds were seen once. The CDR3 has 14 amino acids. Losses at the gene ends were 3 bases for V and 9 bases for J; bases not matched to a gene: 6. CDR1 is SGHTA and CDR2 is FQGNSA in the germline V gene. This TCR was recovered from a woman in her twenties or thirties in good health and CMV-seronegative. The genes are TRBV7-2 and TRBJ2-1, with 9 bases fitting TRBD2. Material for sequencing was PBMCs. The CDR3 coding sequence is TGTGCCAGCAGCTTGGGCGGGGGGGTCTTTGAGCAGTTCTTC. It specifies CASSLGGGVFEQFF.